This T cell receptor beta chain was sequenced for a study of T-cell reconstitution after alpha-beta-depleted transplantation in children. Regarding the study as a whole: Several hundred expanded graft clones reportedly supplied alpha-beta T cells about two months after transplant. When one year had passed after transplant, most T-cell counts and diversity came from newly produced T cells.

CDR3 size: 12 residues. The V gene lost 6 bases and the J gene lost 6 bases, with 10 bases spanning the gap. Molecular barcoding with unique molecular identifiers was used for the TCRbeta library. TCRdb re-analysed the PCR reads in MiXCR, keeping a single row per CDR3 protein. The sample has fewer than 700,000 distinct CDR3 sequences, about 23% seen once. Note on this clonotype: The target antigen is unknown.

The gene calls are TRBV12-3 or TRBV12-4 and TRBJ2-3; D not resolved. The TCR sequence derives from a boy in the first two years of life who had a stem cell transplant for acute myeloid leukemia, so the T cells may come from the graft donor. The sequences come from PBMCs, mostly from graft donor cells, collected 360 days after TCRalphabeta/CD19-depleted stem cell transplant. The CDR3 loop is CASSPGEDTQYF. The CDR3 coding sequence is TGTGCCAGCAGCCCTGGCGAGGATACGCAGTATTTT.